This TCR beta chain was retrieved from a study of blood T cell repertoires in COVID-19. The table lists this clone with a count of one. Membership in each cohort depended on participant-reported clinical history. Germline CDR1 MGHRA, CDR2 YSYEKL. Trimming shortened V by 1 base and J by 6 bases, and 16 bases separated the two germline ends. CDR3 length equals 16 residues. TCRdb's table, derived via immunoSEQ multiplex PCR, lists solely in-frame clones and lacks some. The table records almost 250,000 clones, about 89% of them present only once. The sequenced material came from PBMCs or T cells enriched from blood (not recorded which). The chain recombines TRBV4-1 with TRBJ2-1; D call uncertain. This receptor was identified in a woman in her twenties or thirties who had recovered from COVID-19. CDR3 region: CASSQVTSFRGNEQFF. The CDR3 DNA is TGCGCCAGCAGCCAAGTCACCAGCTTTCGAGGCAATGAGCAGTTCTTC.